At least ten counts were recorded for the clone carrying this T cell receptor beta chain. The sample is drawn from a study of T cells in Graves' hyperthyroidism and ophthalmopathy. The CDR3 contains 17 residues. Trimming removed 3 bases from V and 0 bases from J, with 16 bases in between. Germline assignment: CDR1 MDHEN and CDR2 SYDVKM. Template material for amplifying TCR beta CDR3 regions consisted of RNA transcripts. Using the HTBI primer set, a first-round RT-PCR was run on the TCR CDR3. TCRdb reprocessed the multiplex PCR reads with MiXCR, giving one entry per CDR3 protein. The data contain around 290,000 distinct CDR3 sequences, approximately 15% of them singletons.

The V call is TRBV28, the J call TRBJ2-3, with TRBD2 as a possible D gene (5 bases). The sequenced material came from blood. The clonotype originates from a woman between 40 and 55 years old with Graves' hyperthyroidism. CDR3 DNA sequence: TGTGCCAGCAGTTTTCAGCGGACCTACTCTAGCACAGATACGCAGTATTTT. This translates into CASSFQRTYSSTDTQYF.